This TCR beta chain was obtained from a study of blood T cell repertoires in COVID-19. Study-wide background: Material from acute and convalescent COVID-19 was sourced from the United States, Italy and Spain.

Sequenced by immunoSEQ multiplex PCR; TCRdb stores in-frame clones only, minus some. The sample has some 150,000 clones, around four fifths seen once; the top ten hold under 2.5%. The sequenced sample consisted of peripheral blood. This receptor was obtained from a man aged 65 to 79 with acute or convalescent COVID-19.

The CDR3: CSVDVGEVGNEQFF. The CDR3 DNA sequence: TGCAGCGTTGACGTGGGAGAAGTAGGCAATGAGCAGTTCTTC. This chain uses TRBV29-1 with TRBJ2-1, with TRBD2 as a possible D gene (5 bases). V lost 3 bases to trimming and J lost 6 bases, with 15 bases between them. Germline V CDR1 and CDR2: SQVTM, ANQGSEA. This CDR3 contains 14 residues.